This TCR beta chain originates from a study of blood T cell repertoires in COVID-19. Study at large: Acute and convalescent COVID-19 specimens originated in the United States, Italy and Spain.

The CDR3 is 14 amino acids. The V gene lost 0 bases and the J gene lost 7 bases, with 10 bases spanning the gap. Germline CDR1 is MGHDK and CDR2 is SYGVNS. Original methodology: Researchers report that nucleated cell counts were estimated from reference gene primer amplification. Sequenced by immunoSEQ multiplex PCR; TCRdb stores in-frame clones only, minus some. V and J calls and clone size are as listed in that table; D and trimming were resolved from the DNA. The sample shows around 93,000 clones, around 90% of them seen only once. V gene TRBV25-1 combines with J gene TRBJ2-1; tentative D call: TRBD2 (6 bases). The sequence was collected from a man aged 18 to 29 with COVID-19, enrolled during active disease. The material sequenced was peripheral blood. CDR3 nucleotides: TGTGCCAGCAGTGAATACACCCTAGCGAATGAGCAGTTCTTC. It is translated as CASSEYTLANEQFF.